This is a list of T cell receptor beta chains from one sample in a study of long-term antiretroviral therapy in people with HIV. Sequenced by immunoSEQ multiplex PCR; TCRdb stores in-frame clones only, minus some. The table shows some 16,000 clones, with around 84% occurring only once. The sample in question was unsorted PBMCs, obtained 0.1 years before starting antiretroviral therapy. The receptors here all came from a man aged 18-30 years with HIV. The CDR3 runs from the conserved cysteine through the conserved F or W. D genes are given only for firm matches. Only some rows state a clone size, as once, few, many or a class for expanded clones.

>-|TRBV4-2|TRBD2|TRBJ2-7
CASSQSSTGTSGGSSYEQYF
TGTGCCAGCAGCCAGTCGTCAACAGGGACTAGCGGGGGGAGCTCCTACGAGCAGTACTTC
>once|TRBV6-5|TRBD1|TRBJ1-2
CASSYGTGGYGYTF
TGTGCCAGCAGTTACGGGACAGGGGGGTATGGCTACACCTTC
>-|TRBV7-9|-|TRBJ2-7
CASSLGGATYEQYF
TGTGCCAGCAGCTTAGGTGGGGCCACCTACGAGCAGTACTTC
>-|TRBV7-9|-|TRBJ2-7
CASSLSSYEQYF
TGTGCCAGCAGCTTATCTAGCTACGAGCAGTACTTC
>-|TRBV5-6|-|TRBJ1-1
CASSAPGDTEAFF
TGTGCCAGCAGCGCTCCAGGGGACACTGAAGCTTTCTTT
>-|TRBV6-1|-|TRBJ1-5
CASSGGYSNQPQHF
TGCGCCAGCAGTGGGGGGTATAGCAATCAGCCCCAGCATTTT
>once|TRBV6-4|-|TRBJ1-2
CASSHEVGTNYGYTF
TGTGCCAGCAGTCACGAGGTGGGAACTAACTATGGCTACACCTTC
>once|TRBV4-1|-|TRBJ2-1
CASTSGPKSYNEQFF
TGCGCCAGCACATCGGGCCCCAAATCCTACAATGAGCAGTTCTTC
>-|TRBV18|-|TRBJ2-1
CASSPGLSWNEQFF
TGTGCCAGCTCACCCGGTCTTAGTTGGAATGAGCAGTTCTTC
>-|TRBV28|TRBD2|TRBJ2-1
CASRPRRLAGVGNEQFF
TGTGCCAGCAGGCCCCGCAGACTAGCGGGAGTAGGCAATGAGCAGTTCTTC
>-|TRBV11-2|TRBD1|TRBJ2-5
CASSLEGQGRETQYF
TGTGCCAGCAGCTTAGAAGGACAGGGAAGAGAGACCCAGTACTTC
>-|TRBV5-4|-|TRBJ1-4
CASSRYTPGGWEKLFF
TGTGCCAGCAGCCGCTATACTCCGGGGGGGTGGGAAAAACTGTTTTTT
>-|TRBV10-3|-|TRBJ1-6
CASRPIKTWATSPLHF
TGTGCCAGCAGACCAATTAAGACTTGGGCGACTTCACCCCTCCACTTT
>-|TRBV2|TRBD1|TRBJ1-3
CASSDPHRQGLDSGNTIYF
TGTGCCAGCAGTGATCCCCACCGACAGGGGTTAGACTCTGGAAACACCATATATTTT
>-|TRBV28|TRBD1|TRBJ2-3
CASTFTGGKGDTQYF
TGTGCCAGCACCTTTACAGGGGGCAAGGGAGATACGCAGTATTTT
>-|TRBV5-1|TRBD1|TRBJ1-2
CASSLRTGTNYGYTF
TGCGCCAGCAGCCTAAGGACAGGGACGAACTATGGCTACACCTTC
>-|TRBV29-1|-|TRBJ2-3
CSVERGPDTQYF
TGCAGCGTTGAAAGGGGCCCAGATACGCAGTATTTT
>-|TRBV7-9|TRBD1|TRBJ1-4
CASSSNRGRSEKLFF
TGTGCCAGCAGCTCGAACAGGGGGCGAAGTGAAAAACTGTTTTTT
>-|TRBV7-9|TRBD1|TRBJ1-6
CASSSGQGGHNSPLHF
TGTGCCAGCAGCTCGGGACAGGGTGGCCATAATTCACCCCTCCACTTT
>-|TRBV18|TRBD1|TRBJ1-2
CASSPDRGYGYTF
TGTGCCAGCTCACCAGACAGGGGCTATGGCTACACCTTC
>-|TRBV19|TRBD1|TRBJ2-7
CASSTDRPPYEQYF
TGTGCCAGTAGTACGGACAGGCCTCCCTACGAGCAGTACTTC
>-|TRBV5-4|TRBD1|TRBJ1-1
CASSQDRGGGANTEAFF
TGCGCCAGCAGCCAAGATCGAGGAGGGGGCGCGAACACTGAAGCTTTCTTT
>-|TRBV5-8|-|TRBJ1-3
CASSLGISLSGNTIYF
TGTGCCAGCAGCTTGGGTATTTCCCTCTCTGGAAACACCATATATTTT
>-|TRBV7-2|TRBD1|TRBJ1-4
CASSPRGGWNEKLFF
TGTGCCAGCAGTCCCAGGGGGGGGTGGAATGAAAAACTGTTTTTT
>-|TRBV6-6|-|TRBJ1-4
CASSSRGTGDEKLFF
TGTGCCAGCAGTTCCCGTGGGACCGGGGATGAAAAACTGTTTTTT
>-|TRBV12-2|-|TRBJ1-6
CASRLTRGGLSAYNSPLHF
TGTGCAAGTCGCCTCACAAGGGGGGGGCTCAGCGCCTATAATTCACCCCTCCACTTT
>-|TRBV28|TRBD1|TRBJ2-5
CASSLIQGTGETQYF
TGTGCCAGCAGTTTAATTCAAGGGACAGGGGAGACCCAGTACTTC
>-|TRBV6-5|-|TRBJ1-4
CASSSGEVGEKLFF
TGTGCCAGCAGTAGCGGGGAGGTAGGCGAAAAACTGTTTTTT
>-|TRBV6-5|-|TRBJ2-5
CASSYVGGGETQYF
TGTGCCAGCAGTTACGTGGGTGGGGGAGAGACCCAGTACTTC
>-|TRBV10-3|TRBD1|TRBJ1-5
CATRDRVGIQPQHF
TGTGCCACCAGGGACAGGGTAGGTATTCAGCCCCAGCATTTT
>-|TRBV7-9|-|TRBJ2-1
CASSLVAEQFF
TGTGCCAGCAGCTTAGTTGCTGAGCAGTTCTTC
>-|TRBV27|-|TRBJ2-7
CASSPSRSSYEQYF
TGTGCCAGCAGTCCCTCCCGAAGCTCCTACGAGCAGTACTTC
>-|TRBV7-9|-|TRBJ1-2
CASSRRRDWHGYTF
TGTGCCAGCAGTCGGAGGAGAGACTGGCATGGCTACACCTTC
>-|TRBV18|-|TRBJ2-6
CASSPGLPPGANVLTF
TGTGCCAGCTCCCCGGGACTTCCCCCTGGGGCCAACGTCCTGACTTTC
>-|TRBV27|-|TRBJ1-1
CASSPGPTEAFF
TGTGCCAGCAGTCCCGGGCCCACTGAAGCTTTCTTT
>-|TRBV10-3|TRBD1|TRBJ1-4
CAISENPGGGEKLFF
TGTGCCATCAGTGAAAATCCAGGGGGCGGTGAAAAACTGTTTTTT
>-|TRBV27|-|TRBJ1-3
CASSWETPASGNTIYF
TGTGCCAGCAGCTGGGAGACACCAGCCTCTGGAAACACCATATATTTT
>-|TRBV4-3|-|TRBJ2-2
CASSQTGANTGELFF
TGCGCCAGCAGCCAAACGGGAGCCAACACCGGGGAGCTGTTTTTT
>-|TRBV19|-|TRBJ2-7
CASSIEGASEQYF
TGTGCCAGTAGTATAGAAGGGGCATCCGAGCAGTACTTC
>-|TRBV28|-|TRBJ2-1
CASSLGGAAYNEQFF
TGTGCCAGCAGTCTGGGGGGAGCCGCCTACAATGAGCAGTTCTTC